This T cell receptor (beta chain) was retrieved from a study of somatic mutations in cytotoxic T cells in rheumatoid arthritis. Study in general: It was right after diagnosis, before any treatment, that patient blood (around 30 ml EDTA) was drawn.

V was clipped by 7 bases and J by 6 bases; unmatched bases: 6. Germline loops: CDR1 MNHEY, CDR2 SVGAGI. The CDR3 is 14 residues long. Worth noting for this clone: Antigen unknown.

The table came from immunoSEQ multiplex PCR; TCRdb's copy has only in-frame clones and leaves some out. The sample carries some 20,000 clones, roughly two thirds recorded once. Whole-study findings and limits: Which antigens the expanded CD8+ clones targeted was unknown.

The material sequenced was CD8+ T cells sorted from blood. The chain joins TRBV6-5 to TRBJ2-3, with TRBD2 identical over 11 bases. The TCR was taken from an adult with rheumatoid arthritis. As DNA, the CDR3 is TGTGCCAGCACCGAGATAGCGGGGGGGGATACGCAGTATTTT. Amino acids: CASTEIAGGDTQYF.